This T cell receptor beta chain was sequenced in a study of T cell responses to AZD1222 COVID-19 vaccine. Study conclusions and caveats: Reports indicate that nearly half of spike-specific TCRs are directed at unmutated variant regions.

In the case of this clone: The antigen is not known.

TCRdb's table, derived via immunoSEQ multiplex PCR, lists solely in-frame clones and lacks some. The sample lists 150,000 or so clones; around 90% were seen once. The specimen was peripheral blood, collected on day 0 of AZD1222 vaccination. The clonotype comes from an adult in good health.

The CDR3 coding sequence is TGTGCCAGCAGCACCCTGACAGGGGACTATGGCTACACCTTC. The encoded protein is CASSTLTGDYGYTF. This chain uses TRBV11-2 with TRBJ1-2; 8 bases agree with TRBD1. Trimming took 5 bases from V and 3 from J; bases not matched to a gene: 5. The length of the CDR3 is 14 residues. Germline V gives CDR1 SGHAT, CDR2 FQNNGV.